This T cell receptor (beta chain) was found in a study of blood T cell repertoires in COVID-19. Those enrolled in Seattle joined during active infection and were followed longitudinally afterward. Study processing details: Reference gene primer amplification in the assay estimated nucleated cell counts. The table came from immunoSEQ multiplex PCR; TCRdb's copy has only in-frame clones and leaves some out. The V and J calls and the clone size are those of that table, but D and trimming were determined from the DNA. Here the sample spans roughly 120,000 clones, around 90% being singletons. The CDR3 is 12 residues long. Germline V gene data show CDR1 as SGHRS and CDR2 as YFSETQ. The V end was cut by 6 bases, the J end by 5 bases, with 11 bases between.

V is TRBV5-1 and J is TRBJ2-5; D call uncertain. The sequenced sample consisted of peripheral blood. The source is a woman aged 55-69 years with COVID-19, enrolled during active disease. The chain's CDR3 is CASNNPGETQYF. CDR3 in DNA: TGCGCCAGCAACAACCCCGGGGAGACCCAGTACTTC.